This passage covers 21 T cell receptor beta chains from one sample sequenced in a study of technical replicates of blood from several donors. Profiled with immunoSEQ multiplex PCR; TCRdb holds only in-frame clones, not every one. This repertoire shows 55,000 to 85,000 clones, 95% to 97% found once; its top ten account for roughly 0.19%. The sequenced material came from T cells isolated from PBMCs. The receptors were sampled from a human donor in good health.

The chain couples TRBV29-1 to TRBJ1-1; TRBD1 matches 9 bases. Per germline, CDR1 SQVTM and CDR2 ANQGSEA. The CDR3 has 12 residues. The V and J ends lost 6 bases and 1 base, in that order; junction bases with no gene match: 0. The CDR3 region is CSVDRGNTEAFF. As DNA, the CDR3 is TGCAGCGTGGACAGGGGGAACACTGAAGCTTTCTTT.

The chain has TRBV6-5 and TRBJ1-4; D call uncertain. CDR1 MNHEY and CDR2 SVGAGI come from the germline V gene. The CDR3 length is 13 residues. V lost 2 bases, J lost 14 bases, and 15 bases lay in between. This CDR3 is CASSYREYRRLFF. As DNA, the CDR3 is TGTGCCAGCAGTTACCGGGAGTATCGGAGGCTGTTTTTT.

The CDR3 nucleotides read TGCAGTGCTAGGCAGGGTCCTGTCCAGTACTTC. Its translation is CSARQGPVQYF. This chain joins TRBV20-1 and TRBJ2-5, with D possibly TRBD1 on 5 matching bases. CDR1 is DFQATT and CDR2 is SNEGSKA in the germline V gene (reference sequence). V lost 3 bases and J 10 bases, leaving 12 bases between the germline ends. This CDR3 is built from 11 residues.

The genes are TRBV2 and TRBJ1-5, with D hard to call. With 1 base removed from V and 4 bases from J, the gap between germline ends came to 11 bases. CDR3 length equals 15 residues. Germline V gene data show CDR1 as SNHLY and CDR2 as FYNNEI. The CDR3 region has the DNA TGTGCCAGCAGTGAAGGACAAACCCCAAATCAGCCCCAGCATTTT. Translation gives CASSEGQTPNQPQHF. The variable domain in full, with the rest retrieved from reference TRBV2 and TRBJ1-5, is EPEVTQTPSHQVTQMGQEVILRCVPISNHLYFYWYRQILGQKVEFLVSFYNNEISEKSEIFDDQFSVERPDGSNFTLKIRSTKLEDSAMYFCASSEGQTPNQPQHFGDGTRLSIL.

The chain is built from TRBV11-2 and TRBJ1-3; D remains ambiguous. The germline gives CDR1 SGHAT, CDR2 FQNNGV. The V end lost 1 base, the J end lost 0 bases, and 13 bases lay between the germline ends. This CDR3 has 17 residues. The CDR3 protein is CASSLGIGIRSGNTIYF. CDR3 DNA: TGTGCCAGCAGCTTAGGAATCGGGATTCGCTCTGGAAACACCATATATTTT.

The chain is built from TRBV19 and TRBJ2-1, with 8 bases fitting TRBD1. V shed 10 bases and J 9 bases; nucleotides not matched to a gene: 8. This CDR3 has 12 amino acids. Germline CDR1 LNHDA, CDR2 SQIVND (reference sequence). CDR3 DNA sequence: TGTGCCACCCTGGACAGGGCGGCTGAGCAGTTCTTC. This translates into CATLDRAAEQFF.

V gene TRBV28 combines with J gene TRBJ2-2, with TRBD1 as a possible D gene (6 bases). Germline CDR1 and CDR2: MDHEN and SYDVKM. The V gene lost 5 bases and the J gene lost 2 bases, with 15 bases spanning the gap. This CDR3 has 16 amino acids. CDR3 bases: TGTGCCAGCAGTCCGCCCGGGACACCCAACACCGGGGAGCTGTTTTTT. Protein: CASSPPGTPNTGELFF.

The chain employs TRBV19 and TRBJ1-2; D call uncertain. There are 13 residues in the CDR3. Germline-derived CDR1 and CDR2 are LNHDA and SQIVND (reference sequence). V was clipped by 4 bases and J by 4 bases, with 10 bases between them. The CDR3 bases are TGTGCCAGTAGTACTGCGGCTTCCTATGGCTACACCTTC. Protein: CASSTAASYGYTF.

V usage is TRBV27 and J usage is TRBJ1-2; 7 nucleotides match TRBD1. Germline CDR1 is MNHEY and CDR2 is SMNVEV (reference sequence). V gave up 5 bases and J gave up 6 bases; unmatched junction bases: 12. This CDR3 is built from 15 residues. Here the CDR3 reads CASSPKQGLGDGYTF. The CDR3 DNA follows: TGTGCCAGCAGTCCAAAACAGGGGCTGGGCGATGGCTACACCTTC.

V gene TRBV5-6 combines with J gene TRBJ1-5; D unresolved. The germline V gene encodes CDR1 SGHDT and CDR2 YYEEEE. The V and J ends lost 4 bases and 7 bases respectively, with 18 bases between them. The CDR3 covers 15 residues. As DNA, the CDR3 is TGTGCCAGCAGCCAATACTCGGTGCAGGTGCAGCCCCAGCATTTT. Its protein product is CASSQYSVQVQPQHF.

The chain employs TRBV11-3 and TRBJ1-1; tentatively, D is TRBD1 (6 bases). Germline V lookup: CDR1 SGHNT, CDR2 YENEEA. Between the trimmed V and J ends, which lost 5 bases and 6 bases, there was a span of 25 bases. This CDR3 spans 17 amino acids. CDR3 sequence (DNA): TGTGCCAGCAGCACCCGGAGGGGGGGGCCAGGCATTGCTGAAGCTTTCTTT. Protein product: CASSTRRGGPGIAEAFF.

This rearrangement joins TRBV6-1 to TRBJ2-1, with 10 bases matching TRBD2. Germline V lookup: CDR1 MNHNS, CDR2 SASEGT. The CDR3 loop spans 17 amino acids. J gave up 6 bases and V 2 bases, and 10 bases lay outside the gene matches. CDR3 protein: CASSESPLAGVPNEQFF. The CDR3 DNA follows: TGTGCCAGCAGTGAATCCCCTCTAGCGGGGGTCCCCAATGAGCAGTTCTTC.

This chain uses TRBV25-1 with TRBJ2-3, with unresolved D. The CDR3 sequence is 13 residues long. The germline CDR1 and CDR2 sequences are MGHDK and SYGVNS. Trimming removed 0 bases at V and 5 bases at J, with 6 bases between. CDR3 residues: CASSEYLRDTQYF. CDR3 bases: TGTGCCAGCAGTGAATATCTCCGAGATACGCAGTATTTT.

Remarks on this clone: The junction does not match germline at one end; this may be a read error. The V gene is TRBV11-2, the J gene TRBJ1-2; maybe TRBD1 (5 bases). CDR1 SGHAT and CDR2 FQNNGV come from the germline V gene. This CDR3 is built from 16 residues. In DNA, the CDR3 is TGTGCCAGCAGATTAGCTTTTAGGGGCCCTAACTATGGCTACACCTTC. Protein sequence: CASRLAFRGPNYGYTF.

The chain links TRBV10-2 to TRBJ1-1; TRBD1 matches 7 bases. J lost 1 base, V lost 3 bases, and 5 bases had no gene match. The CDR3 sequence is 15 residues long. Germline CDR1 and CDR2: WSHSY and SAAADI. The DNA of the CDR3 is TGCGCCAGCAGTGACCTTGGACAGGCGAACACTGAAGCTTTCTTT. Protein product: CASSDLGQANTEAFF.

The chain recombines TRBV7-9 with TRBJ1-6; D is ambiguous. Per germline, CDR1 SEHNR and CDR2 FQNEAQ (reference sequence). Trimming stripped 4 bases from V and 9 bases from J, with 7 bases between. CDR3 size: 12 residues. In DNA, the CDR3 is TGTGCCAGCAGCTACATTGGTTCACCCCTCCACTTT. The encoded protein is CASSYIGSPLHF.

The rearrangement links TRBV14 to TRBJ2-5, with TRBD1 matching over 10 bases. The V gene end was trimmed by 4 bases and the J gene end by 4 bases; junction bases not matched to a gene: 9. The germline CDR1 and CDR2 sequences are SGHDN and FVKESK. The CDR3 sequence is 16 residues long. The CDR3 is CASSPLGGQGTETQYF. The CDR3 DNA reads as TGTGCCAGCAGCCCCCTTGGGGGACAGGGGACAGAGACCCAGTACTTC.

The chain carries TRBV30 and TRBJ2-3; 8 bases agree with TRBD2. V gave up 0 bases and J gave up 6 bases; unmatched junction bases: 2. CDR3 length: 13 residues. CDR1 and CDR2 (germline): GTSNPN, SVGIG (reference sequence). The CDR3 loop reads CAWSVIAGDTQYF. DNA of the CDR3: TGTGCCTGGAGTGTGATAGCGGGGGATACGCAGTATTTT.

The chain combines TRBV28 with TRBJ2-1; 7 nucleotides match TRBD2. Germline CDR1 and CDR2: MDHEN and SYDVKM. The CDR3 loop spans 15 amino acids. Trimming took 4 bases from V and 5 from J; bases not matched to a gene: 8. The CDR3 reads CASSWASGGNNEQFF. In nucleotides, the CDR3 is TGTGCCAGCAGTTGGGCTAGCGGAGGTAACAATGAGCAGTTCTTC.

The chain couples TRBV19 to TRBJ2-5; 8 bases line up with TRBD2. From germline, CDR1 is LNHDA and CDR2 SQIVND (reference sequence). The CDR3 has 15 amino acids. Trimming cost V 3 bases and J 1 base; bases outside gene matches: 4. The CDR3: CASSMGTRSQETQYF. The CDR3 region has the DNA TGTGCCAGTAGTATGGGGACTAGGTCCCAAGAGACCCAGTACTTC.

The chain recombines TRBV6-1 with TRBJ1-5; 9 bases are a match to TRBD1. The germline V gene has CDR1 MNHNS and CDR2 SASEGT. The V segment lost 4 bases and the J segment 7 bases; nucleotides outside the gene matches: 14. The CDR3 runs 17 residues. CDR3 residues: CASSVRQGVGIGQPQHF. CDR3 DNA sequence: TGTGCCAGCAGTGTACGACAGGGGGTAGGAATCGGGCAGCCCCAGCATTTT.